This TCR beta chain was sequenced for a study of CD8+CD57+ T cells in acquired aplastic anemia. Overall study context: Sorted CD4+ plus CD8+ cells gave DNA averaging approximately 3.2 ug.

The J segment lost 15 bases and the V segment lost 2 bases, leaving 10 bases of the junction unmatched. There are 15 residues in the CDR3. The use of genomic DNA as template underpinned the TCR beta VDJ and CDR3 profiling. MiXCR, run by TCRdb on the reads, gives a single entry per CDR3 protein. Here the sample spans some 200,000 distinct CDR3 sequences, roughly half being singletons. The study's findings and limits: No significant difference in CD8+ Simpson's diversity was found between patients and controls.

Flow cytometry had shown expanded CD8+CD57+ cells in the patients chosen for sequencing. Severe acquired aplastic anemia was present in all patients. A remark on this clonotype: Its matching antigen is unknown.

This chain uses TRBV12-3 or TRBV12-4 with TRBJ2-3, with 14 bases identical to TRBD2. Sequencing was carried out using sorted CD4+, CD8+, or CD8+CD57+ T cells (not recorded which) from PBMCs. The source of this sequence is a human donor with aplastic anemia. The CDR3 DNA reads TGTGCCAGCAGTTTATTCCTAGGGACTAGCGGGAGCTTCTATTTT. Amino acids: CASSLFLGTSGSFYF.